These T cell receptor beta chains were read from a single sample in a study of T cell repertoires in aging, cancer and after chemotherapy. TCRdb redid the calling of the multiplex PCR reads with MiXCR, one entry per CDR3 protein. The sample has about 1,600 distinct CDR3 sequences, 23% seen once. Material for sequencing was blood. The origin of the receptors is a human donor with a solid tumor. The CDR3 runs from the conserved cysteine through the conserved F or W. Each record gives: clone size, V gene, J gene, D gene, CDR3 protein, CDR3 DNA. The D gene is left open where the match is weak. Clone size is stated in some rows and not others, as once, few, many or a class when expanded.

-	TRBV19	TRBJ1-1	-	CATKLTDGTEAFF	TGTGCCACAAAATTGACAGACGGGACTGAAGCTTTCTTT
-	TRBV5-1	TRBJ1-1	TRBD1	CASSLGTGEKLMDTEAFF	TGCGCCAGCAGCTTGGGGACAGGGGAGAAGCTTATGGACACTGAAGCTTTCTTT
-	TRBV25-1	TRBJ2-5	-	CASSESEGTGGQETQYF	TGTGCCAGCAGTGAATCAGAGGGAACAGGCGGTCAAGAGACCCAGTACTTC
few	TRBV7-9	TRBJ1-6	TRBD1	CASSPDRDSPLHF	TGTGCCAGCAGCCCCGACAGGGACTCACCCCTCCACTTT
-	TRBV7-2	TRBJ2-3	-	CASSSGTRPSGTDTQYF	TGTGCCAGCAGCTCAGGGACCCGGCCCTCCGGCACAGATACGCAGTATTTT
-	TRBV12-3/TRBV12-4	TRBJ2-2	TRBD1	CASRAAGRGLNTGELFF	TGTGCCAGCAGAGCCGCCGGCAGGGGGCTGAACACCGGGGAGCTGTTTTTT
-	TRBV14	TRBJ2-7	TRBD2	CASSPRDYSEQYF	TGTGCCAGCAGCCCCCGGGACTATTCCGAGCAGTACTTC
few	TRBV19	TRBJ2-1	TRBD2	CASSTRTSGIYNEQFF	TGTGCCAGTAGTACGCGGACTAGCGGGATCTACAATGAGCAGTTCTTC
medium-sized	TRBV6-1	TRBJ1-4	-	CASSSDWGRTNEKLFF	TGTGCCAGCAGCTCCGACTGGGGGCGGACTAATGAAAAACTGTTTTTT
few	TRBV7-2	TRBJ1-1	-	CASRTGGDTEAFF	TGTGCCAGCAGAACTGGGGGGGACACTGAAGCTTTCTTT
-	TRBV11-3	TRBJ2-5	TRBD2	CASSLVLSSGRFQETQYF	TGTGCCAGCAGCTTAGTGCTATCTAGCGGGAGATTTCAAGAGACCCAGTACTTC
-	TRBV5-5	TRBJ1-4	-	CASSSGTWDEKLFF	TGTGCCAGCAGTTCCGGGACATGGGATGAAAAACTGTTTTTT
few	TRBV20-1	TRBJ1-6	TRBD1	CSASGSGQGNSPLHF	TGCAGTGCTTCGGGGTCTGGACAGGGTAATTCACCCCTCCACTTT
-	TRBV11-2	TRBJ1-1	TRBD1	CASSLAGTDYLNTEAFF	TGTGCCAGCAGCTTGGCAGGGACAGATTATTTGAACACTGAAGCTTTCTTT
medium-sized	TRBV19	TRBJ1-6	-	CASSPNNSPLHF	TGTGCCAGTAGCCCAAATAATTCACCCCTCCACTTT
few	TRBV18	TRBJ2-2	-	CASSPSLANGELFF	TGTGCCAGCTCACCAAGTCTAGCGAACGGGGAGCTGTTTTTT
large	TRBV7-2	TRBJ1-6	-	CASSFGARPLHF	TGTGCCAGCAGCTTCGGCGCTCGGCCCCTCCACTTT
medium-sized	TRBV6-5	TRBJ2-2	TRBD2	CASSYSGGNTGELFF	TGTGCCAGCAGTTACAGCGGGGGGAACACCGGGGAGCTGTTTTTT
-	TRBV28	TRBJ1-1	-	CASSLTNSGYTEAFF	TGTGCCAGCAGTTTGACAAACAGCGGATACACTGAAGCTTTCTTT
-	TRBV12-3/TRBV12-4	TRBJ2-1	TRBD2	CASRNGLAGASDTYNEQFF	TGTGCCAGCAGGAATGGACTAGCGGGAGCTAGCGACACCTACAATGAGCAGTTCTTC
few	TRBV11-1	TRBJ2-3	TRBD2	CASSTGAGVQDTQYF	TGTGCCAGCAGCACGGGAGCGGGGGTACAAGATACGCAGTATTTT
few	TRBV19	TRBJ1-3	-	CASKPRAGNTIYF	TGTGCCAGTAAACCAAGGGCTGGAAACACCATATATTTT
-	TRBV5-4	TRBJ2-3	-	CASSLKKGKGTDTQYF	TGTGCCAGCAGCCTCAAAAAGGGAAAAGGAACAGATACGCAGTATTTT